This entry lists 10 T cell receptor beta chains sequenced from one sample in a study of cytomegalovirus exposure and HLA in healthy donors. This PCR relied on a set of 60 Vbeta primers and 13 Jbeta primers. TCRdb's copy holds only in-frame clones and misses some; the assay was immunoSEQ multiplex PCR. The table includes around 120,000 clones, 65% to 85% detected once. The sample taken for sequencing was PBMCs. The receptors come from a man aged 50 to 59 in good health and CMV-seronegative.

The chain is built from TRBV15 and TRBJ1-1; D is unclear. Germline V gene lookup returns CDR1 LNHNV and CDR2 YYDKDF (reference sequence). The CDR3 length is 15 residues. V lost 5 bases and J 2 bases, leaving 15 bases between the germline ends. In DNA, the CDR3 is TGTGCCACCAGCGGCTCTTCGAGGGTAAACACTGAAGCTTTCTTT. Its translation is CATSGSSRVNTEAFF.

This clone was recorded once. The J gene is TRBJ2-3, the V gene TRBV7-9; 7 bases line up with TRBD1. Losses at the gene ends were 5 bases for V and 4 bases for J; bases not matched to a gene: 3. CDR1 SEHNR and CDR2 FQNEAQ come from the germline V gene (reference sequence). This CDR3 spans 13 amino acids. Written as DNA, the CDR3 is TGTGCCAGCAGCAAGGGACAGCCAGATACGCAGTATTTT. Its protein is CASSKGQPDTQYF.

This rearrangement joins TRBV7-2 to TRBJ2-5; TRBD1 aligns across 8 bases. Germline assignment: CDR1 SGHTA and CDR2 FQGNSA. The V and J ends lost 2 bases and 1 base, in that order; junction bases with no gene match: 12. This CDR3 spans 18 amino acids. CDR3 sequence: CASSLNRGARSGQETQYF. In DNA form, the CDR3 reads TGTGCCAGCAGCTTAAACAGGGGGGCTCGGTCCGGCCAAGAGACCCAGTACTTC.

The V call is TRBV29-1, the J call TRBJ1-4, with no clear D. This CDR3 comprises 14 residues. Trimming shortened V by 4 bases and J by 0 bases, and 9 bases separated the two germline ends. The V gene's germline CDR1 is SQVTM and CDR2 ANQGSEA. The chain's CDR3 is CSVGAGPTNEKLFF. CDR3 DNA: TGCAGCGTTGGTGCCGGTCCAACTAATGAAAAACTGTTTTTT.

V is TRBV21-1 and J is TRBJ1-4; no check of the table's D call, TRBD1, against the DNA was made. TRBV21-1 is described as a pseudogene. The length of the CDR3 is 19 residues. The DNA for the CDR3 is TGTGCCAGCAGCATTCCTCCGGGACAGGGGGTTTCGACTAATGAAAAACTGTTTTTT. Protein product: CASSIPPGQGVSTNEKLFF.

This clone came up a few times. The chain has TRBV7-9 and TRBJ1-2, with D uncertain. The CDR3 is 16 amino acids. CDR1 is SEHNR, CDR2 FQNEAQ, per germline (reference sequence). V lost 0 bases and J 8 bases, leaving 19 bases between the germline ends. The CDR3 nucleotides are TGTGCCAGCAGCTTAGCTAGGACGCCCGGCCGACTAGGCTACACCTTC. It encodes CASSLARTPGRLGYTF.

As concerns this clone: Because it lacks the conserved phenylalanine or tryptophan at the end, this CDR3 is likely a read error. The V and J genes are TRBV30 and TRBJ1-1, with D uncertain. The germline V gene has CDR1 GTSNPN and CDR2 SVGIG (reference sequence). The CDR3 is 12 amino acids. V lost 0 bases and J lost 8, with 10 bases in between. CDR3: CAWSVRRGEAFL. CDR3 sequence (DNA): TGTGCCTGGAGTGTACGACGTGGAGAAGCTTTCCTT.

The chain combines TRBV28 with TRBJ2-5; D is possibly TRBD2 (5 bases). Looked up from germline, CDR1 is MDHEN and CDR2 is SYDVKM. Between the trimmed V and J ends, which lost 6 bases and 2 bases, there was a span of 13 bases. The length of the CDR3 is 14 residues. CDR3 region: CASRPSGRQETQYF. In DNA form, the CDR3 reads TGTGCCAGCAGACCTTCGGGGAGACAAGAGACCCAGTACTTC.

J is TRBJ2-5 and V is TRBV6-6; D may be TRBD2 (6 bases). Germline V CDR1 and CDR2: MNHNY, SVGAGI (reference sequence). V shed 4 bases and J shed 5 bases, with 20 bases lying between them. The CDR3 spans 16 residues. CDR3 bases: TGTGCCAGCAGTTTCATGGCGGGGACCGCTCAGGAGACCCAGTACTTC. Protein sequence: CASSFMAGTAQETQYF.

The chain couples TRBV19 to TRBJ2-3; 9 bases fit TRBD2. Germline lookup yields CDR1 LNHDA and CDR2 SQIVND (reference sequence). The CDR3 is made up of 15 amino acids. With 2 bases clipped from V and 2 bases from J, the junction kept 2 bases outside the gene matches. The CDR3 coding sequence is TGTGCCAGTAGTATACCTAGCGGGGTCACAGATACGCAGTATTTT. Residues: CASSIPSGVTDTQYF. Variable domain in full (rest from reference TRBV19 and TRBJ2-3): DGGITQSPKYLFRKEGQNVTLSCEQNLNHDAMYWYRQDPGQGLRLIYYSQIVNDFQKGDIAEGYSVSREKKESFPLTVTSAQKNPTAFYLCASSIPSGVTDTQYFGPGTRLTVL.